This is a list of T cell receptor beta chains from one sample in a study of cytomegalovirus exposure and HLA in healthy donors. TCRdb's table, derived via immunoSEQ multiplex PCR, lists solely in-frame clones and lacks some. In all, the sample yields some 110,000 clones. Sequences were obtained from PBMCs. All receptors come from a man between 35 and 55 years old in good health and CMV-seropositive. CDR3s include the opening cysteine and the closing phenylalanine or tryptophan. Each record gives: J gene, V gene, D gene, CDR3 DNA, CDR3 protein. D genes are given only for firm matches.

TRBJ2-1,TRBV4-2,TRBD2,TGTGCCAGCAGCCAAGAGCAGAGACTAGCGGACAATGAGCAGTTCTTC,CASSQEQRLADNEQFF
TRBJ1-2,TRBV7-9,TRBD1,TGTGCCAGCAGCCCCTATACCGGGACAGTTAATCCCTATGGCTACACCTTC,CASSPYTGTVNPYGYTF
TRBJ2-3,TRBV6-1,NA,TGTGCCAGCAGGCTACAGGGAGTTGGGACAGATACGCAGTATTTT,CASRLQGVGTDTQYF
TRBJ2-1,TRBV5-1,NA,TGCGCCAGCAGCTTGGCCCCTCGCGATGAGCAGTTCTTC,CASSLAPRDEQFF
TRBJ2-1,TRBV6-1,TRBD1,TGTGCCACGCTAGGGACAGTCAATGAGCAGTTCTTC,CATLGTVNEQFF
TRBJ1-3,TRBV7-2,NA,TGTGCCAGCAGCTCCGACAGCTCTGGAAACACCATATATTTT,CASSSDSSGNTIYF
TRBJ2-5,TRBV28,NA,TGTGCCAGCAGCCCCCCTGGGGAGCAGTACTTC,CASSPPGEQYF
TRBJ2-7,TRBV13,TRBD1,TGTGCCAGCAGCCGGGACAGGGACTACGAGCAGTACTTC,CASSRDRDYEQYF
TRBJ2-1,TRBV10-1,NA,TGCGCCAGCAGTGTCGGAGCCCTTAGGAATGAGCAGTTCTTC,CASSVGALRNEQFF
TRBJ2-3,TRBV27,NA,TGTGCCACCCTTTCTAGCACAGATACGCAGTATTTT,CATLSSTDTQYF
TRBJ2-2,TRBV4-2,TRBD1,TGTGCCAGCAGCCAGAGACAGGGAACGAACACCGGGGAGCTGTTTTTT,CASSQRQGTNTGELFF
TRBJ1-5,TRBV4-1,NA,TGCGCCAGCAGCCAAGATCAGGGTAATCAGCCCCAGCATTTT,CASSQDQGNQPQHF
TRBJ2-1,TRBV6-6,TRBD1,TGTGCCAGCAGCCCCGTTCCAGGGGGCTTGAATGAGCAGTTCTTC,CASSPVPGGLNEQFF
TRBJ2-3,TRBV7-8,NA,TGTGCCAGCAGCTCCGACTACACAGATACGCAGTATTTT,CASSSDYTDTQYF
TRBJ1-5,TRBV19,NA,TGTGCCAGTAGTTCGGTTCGCAATCAGCCCCAGCATTTT,CASSSVRNQPQHF
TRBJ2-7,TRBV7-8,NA,TGTGCCAGCAGCTTAACAGGGATCTCCTACGAGCAGTACTTC,CASSLTGISYEQYF
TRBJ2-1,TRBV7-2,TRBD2,TGTGCCAGCACCCCAGCGGGAGTATCCTACAATGAGCAGTTCTTC,CASTPAGVSYNEQFF
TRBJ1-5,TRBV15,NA,TGTGCCACCAGCAGAGATCTCCCCGTAAGCAATCAGCCCCAGCATTTT,CATSRDLPVSNQPQHF
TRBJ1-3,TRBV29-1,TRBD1,TGCAGCGGGGGGACAGGGGCGGGAAACACCATATATTTT,CSGGTGAGNTIYF